Sequencing of this T cell receptor beta chain was carried out in a study of blood T cell repertoires in COVID-19. Original data processing: For nucleated cells, counts were estimated from reference gene primer amplification. Sequencing was performed with immunoSEQ multiplex PCR; in TCRdb, only in-frame clones are kept and a portion is missing. The V and J calls and clone size were taken over from that table, and D and trimming were inferred from the DNA. The repertoire holds over 250,000 clones, approximately 85% seen once, with around 1% in the top ten. The participants were between roughly 18 and 89 years old and came from 24 US areas. Cohorts were determined from participant-reported clinical history. Trimming pared 4 bases from V and 0 bases from J, leaving 11 bases between. This CDR3 has 15 amino acids. Per germline, CDR1 SEHNR and CDR2 FQNEAQ (reference sequence).

V and J are TRBV7-9 and TRBJ2-3; D possibly corresponds to TRBD1 (6 bases). The sequence was collected from a woman under 40 who had recovered from COVID-19. The sequenced sample was PBMCs or T cells enriched from blood (not recorded which). This CDR3 reads CASSSRTDSTDTQYF. CDR3 sequence (DNA): TGTGCCAGCAGCTCTCGGACAGATAGCACAGATACGCAGTATTTT.